The next 24 T cell receptor beta chains were all read from a single sample in a study of T cell responses to AZD1222 COVID-19 vaccine. This table comes from immunoSEQ multiplex PCR, and its TCRdb copy is limited to in-frame clones, with some not included. The sample consists of approximately 160,000 clones, about 92% of them appearing once. Sequencing used peripheral blood, obtained on day 0 of AZD1222 vaccination. The receptors come from an adult in good health.

The chain combines TRBV7-2 with TRBJ2-5; D gene ambiguous. The length of the CDR3 is 14 residues. V was shortened by 5 bases and J by 5 bases, with 15 bases between the two germline ends. The germline CDR1 and CDR2 sequences are SGHTA and FQGNSA. CDR3 loop: CASSPPMRRETQYF. The CDR3 DNA is TGTGCCAGCAGCCCTCCTATGCGCAGGGAGACCCAGTACTTC.

This chain joins TRBV5-1 and TRBJ2-3, with D perhaps TRBD1 (6 bases). Trimming left V 2 bases short and J 0 bases short, with 10 bases between. Germline V gene data show CDR1 as SGHRS and CDR2 as YFSETQ. The CDR3 runs to 15 residues. The CDR3 reads CASSLQGFSTDTQYF. CDR3 sequence (DNA): TGCGCCAGCAGCTTACAGGGATTTAGCACAGATACGCAGTATTTT.

This chain joins TRBV12-3 or TRBV12-4 and TRBJ1-2; no clear D. The CDR3 loop spans 12 amino acids. Trimming stripped 1 base from V and 8 bases from J, with 8 bases between. CDR3: CASSLGGSGYTF. The CDR3, as DNA: TGTGCCAGCAGTTTAGGAGGTTCGGGCTACACCTTC.

V gene TRBV7-2 combines with J gene TRBJ2-1; the D gene could be TRBD1 or TRBD2 (5 bases each). This CDR3 contains 15 residues. V dropped 8 bases and J dropped 3 bases, with 17 bases sitting between them. From germline, CDR1 is SGHTA and CDR2 FQGNSA. This CDR3 is CASRAPGSIYNEQFF. The CDR3 nucleotides are TGTGCCAGCCGAGCCCCAGGGAGCATCTACAATGAGCAGTTCTTC.

The J gene is TRBJ2-1, the V gene TRBV27, with D possibly being TRBD1 (6 bases). Trimming removed 6 bases from V and 1 base from J, with 10 bases in between. This CDR3 contains 14 residues. Germline V lookup: CDR1 MNHEY, CDR2 SMNVEV (reference sequence). CDR3 DNA sequence: TGTGCCAGCAGACACAGGGATTCCTACAATGAGCAGTTCTTC. Its translation: CASRHRDSYNEQFF.

The chain uses TRBV5-6 and TRBJ1-1, with 9 bases that match TRBD1. With V trimmed by 4 bases and J by 5 bases, 9 bases remained unmatched. Looked up from germline, CDR1 is SGHDT and CDR2 is YYEEEE. There are 15 residues in the CDR3. In nucleotides, the CDR3 is TGTGCCAGCAGCGCGCGGGACAGGGTGTGGACTGAAGCTTTCTTT. Protein product: CASSARDRVWTEAFF.

The V call is TRBV4-2, the J call TRBJ2-5, with 7 bases matching TRBD2. The CDR3 contains 15 residues. Germline CDR1 is LGHNA and CDR2 is YNFKEQ. V was clipped by 2 bases and J by 2 bases; unmatched bases: 5. The CDR3 is CASSQSVLAQETQYF. CDR3 DNA: TGTGCCAGCAGCCAATCTGTACTAGCGCAAGAGACCCAGTACTTC.

The rearrangement uses TRBV3-1 (or the pseudogene TRBV3-2) and TRBJ1-2, with TRBD1 matching over 11 bases. Looked up from germline, CDR1 is LGHDT and CDR2 is YNNKEL (reference sequence). CDR3 length: 17 amino acids. The J segment lost 3 bases and the V segment lost 3 bases, leaving 9 bases of the junction unmatched. The DNA of the CDR3 is TGTGCCAGCAGCCACAGCCCCGGACAGGGGGCACACTATGGCTACACCTTC. It translates to CASSHSPGQGAHYGYTF.

This chain joins TRBV28 and TRBJ2-2; 8 nucleotides match TRBD1. The CDR3 consists of 15 residues. Germline CDR1 is MDHEN and CDR2 is SYDVKM. V trimming: 6 bases; J trimming: 3 bases; junction bases outside the gene matches: 6. The CDR3 sequence is CASRAGGTYTGELFF. CDR3 DNA: TGTGCCAGCAGAGCAGGGGGCACGTACACCGGGGAGCTGTTTTTT.

The V call is TRBV14, the J call TRBJ1-1; D is possibly TRBD1 (6 bases). Germline V lookup: CDR1 SGHDN, CDR2 FVKESK. CDR3 length: 15 residues. V was clipped by 1 base and J by 10 bases, with 19 bases between them. The CDR3 bases are TGTGCCAGCAGCCAAGGTACAGGGAGAGTGGGGAGAGCTTTCTTT. This sequence encodes CASSQGTGRVGRAFF.

V and J are TRBV6-6 and TRBJ2-2; D is undetermined. The germline V gene encodes CDR1 MNHNY and CDR2 SVGAGI (reference sequence). V was cut by 7 bases and J by 2 bases, with 5 bases left in between. The CDR3 length is 12 residues. The CDR3 bases are TGTGCCAGCAACATTAACACCGGGGAGCTGTTTTTT. This sequence encodes CASNINTGELFF.

The J gene is TRBJ1-3, the V gene TRBV13, with 9 bases that match TRBD1. V dropped 5 bases and J dropped 4; count of bases not matched to a gene: 15. This CDR3 spans 18 amino acids. Germline V gene data show CDR1 as PRHDT and CDR2 as FYEKMQ (reference sequence). CDR3 loop: CASSPRGLQGARGNTIYF. In nucleotides, the CDR3 is TGTGCCAGCAGCCCTAGGGGCCTACAGGGGGCGCGGGGAAACACCATATATTTT.

The chain has TRBV19 and TRBJ1-1; D unresolved. Germline lookup yields CDR1 LNHDA and CDR2 SQIVND (reference sequence). V was trimmed by 4 bases and J by 3 bases, leaving 12 bases between them. The CDR3 totals 14 residues. CDR3 in DNA: TGTGCCAGTAGTACCCGTCGCGTTTACACTGAAGCTTTCTTT. This gives the protein CASSTRRVYTEAFF.

This chain connects TRBV19 to TRBJ1-3; 8 bases map to TRBD1. This CDR3 comprises 14 residues. In germline, CDR1 is LNHDA, CDR2 SQIVND (reference sequence). The J segment lost 5 bases and the V segment lost 7 bases, leaving 7 bases of the junction unmatched. CDR3 sequence reads: CASTMGQARNTIYF. The CDR3 nucleotides are TGTGCCAGTACCATGGGACAGGCCCGAAACACCATATATTTT.

CDR3 residues: CAWSVGGGTEAFF. The CDR3 DNA reads as TGTGCCTGGAGTGTGGGGGGCGGGACTGAAGCTTTCTTT. V is TRBV30 and J is TRBJ1-1, with D possibly being TRBD1 (6 bases). Germline CDR1 and CDR2: GTSNPN and SVGIG (reference sequence). V was clipped by 0 bases and J by 5 bases, with 10 bases between them. The length of the CDR3 is 13 residues. Supplemented by reference TRBV30 and TRBJ1-1, the full variable domain reads SQTIHQWPATLVQPVGSPLSLECTVEGTSNPNLYWYRQAAGRGLQLLFYSVGIGQISSEVPQNLSASRPQDRQFILSSKKLLLSDSGFYLCAWSVGGGTEAFFGQGTRLTVV.

The chain links TRBV29-1 to TRBJ1-2; D is undetermined. V was clipped by 1 base and J by 0 bases, with 9 bases between them. This CDR3 region has 14 residues. Germline-derived CDR1 and CDR2 are SQVTM and ANQGSEA. CDR3 amino acids: CSVEGGPANYGYTF. The CDR3 nucleotides read TGCAGCGTTGAAGGCGGGCCAGCTAACTATGGCTACACCTTC.

This chain uses TRBV3-1 (or the pseudogene TRBV3-2) with TRBJ2-1; possibly TRBD1 or TRBD2 for D (5 bases each). Germline V gives CDR1 LGHDT, CDR2 YNNKEL (reference sequence). The CDR3 is 15 amino acids. Trimming pared 5 bases from V and 0 bases from J, leaving 11 bases between. The CDR3 here is CASSLGTSSYNEQFF. In nucleotides, the CDR3 is TGTGCCAGCAGCTTAGGGACGAGCTCCTACAATGAGCAGTTCTTC.

This clone was detected only once. The J gene is TRBJ1-2, the V gene TRBV30, with TRBD1 identical over 10 bases. Germline CDR1 reads GTSNPN; CDR2 reads SVGIG (reference sequence). The CDR3 contains 15 residues. The V gene end was trimmed by 0 bases and the J gene end by 2 bases; junction bases not matched to a gene: 3. CDR3 protein: CAWSVGGQGNYGYTF. CDR3 in DNA: TGTGCCTGGAGTGTAGGGGGACAGGGGAACTATGGCTACACCTTC.

The rearrangement links TRBV6-5 to TRBJ1-5; D call uncertain. CDR3 length equals 13 residues. Germline-derived CDR1 and CDR2 are MNHEY and SVGAGI. Trimming removed 9 bases from V and 5 bases from J, with 14 bases in between. The CDR3 region has the DNA TGTGCCAGTTCGCGGGTTGGCGATCAGCCCCAGCATTTT. Its translation: CASSRVGDQPQHF.

The chain recombines TRBV6-5 with TRBJ1-2; 8 bases agree with TRBD1. V trimming: 7 bases; J trimming: 7 bases; junction bases outside the gene matches: 14. Per the germline V gene, CDR1 is MNHEY and CDR2 is SVGAGI. This CDR3 contains 15 residues. CDR3 loop: CASTADRARRIGYTF. CDR3 in DNA: TGTGCCAGCACCGCGGACAGGGCCCGGCGGATTGGCTACACCTTC.

J is TRBJ1-1 and V is TRBV2, with a tentative D call TRBD1 (5 bases). The length of the CDR3 is 14 residues. Germline V gives CDR1 SNHLY, CDR2 FYNNEI. Trimming left V 3 bases short and J 2 bases short, with 10 bases between. CDR3 amino acids: CASSDRVSNTEAFF. Written as DNA, the CDR3 is TGTGCCAGCAGTGACAGGGTATCAAACACTGAAGCTTTCTTT.

This clone was found once. The chain uses TRBV15 and TRBJ2-1; TRBD2 matches at 12 bases. J was trimmed by 8 bases and V by 5 bases; bases with no gene match: 7. In germline, CDR1 is LNHNV, CDR2 YYDKDF (reference sequence). The length of the CDR3 is 15 residues. The CDR3 protein is CATSPSGGASYEQFF. CDR3 nucleotide sequence: TGTGCCACCAGCCCTAGCGGGGGGGCTAGCTATGAGCAGTTCTTC.

Comments on this clone: The junction differs from germline at one of its ends, possibly a read error. The chain carries TRBV6-5 and TRBJ2-1; D is perhaps TRBD1 (6 bases). The CDR3 runs to 13 residues. The germline CDR1 and CDR2 sequences are MNHEY and SVGAGI. CDR3 sequence (DNA): TGTGCCAGCAGCTCCGGACAGCTCAGAGGAATCCTCTTC. Translated, it gives CASSSGQLRGILF.

The rearrangement joins TRBV4-1 to TRBJ2-7; 9 nucleotides agree with TRBD1. Trimming removed 2 bases from V and 4 bases from J; junction bases left unmatched: 12. The CDR3 sequence is 17 residues long. The germline gives CDR1 MGHRA, CDR2 YSYEKL. The DNA of the CDR3 is TGCGCCAGCAGCCAACCAGGCTTTAGGACAGGGGAATACGAGCAGTACTTC. Translating it yields CASSQPGFRTGEYEQYF.